This entry describes one T cell receptor beta chain. What antigen it recognizes has not been identified. No base-level quality is on record; no much larger clone is a single base apart. The trial excluded patients who had a history of autoimmune disease or who were on systemic immunosuppression. In every dose cohort, peripheral blood was drawn for TCR sequencing at baseline, cycle 4 day 1, and cycle 7 day 1. Samples were obtained from an open-label, multicenter, first-in-human phase I dose-escalation trial of ivuxolimab. Adults with locally advanced or metastatic melanoma, renal cell carcinoma, hepatocellular carcinoma or head and neck squamous cell carcinoma were enrolled in the trial. Before TCR sequencing, CD4+ T cells and CD8+ T cells from peripheral blood were sorted into separate populations. The data originate from a study of OX40 agonist ivuxolimab in advanced cancers. Describing the broader study: The costimulatory receptor OX40 (CD134) was targeted by ivuxolimab, a fully human IgG2 agonistic monoclonal antibody. Intravenous ivuxolimab was administered to patients every 2 weeks at six dose levels: 0.01, 0.1, 0.3, 1.5, 3 and 10 mg/kg. Among the 52 dose-escalation patients, approximately 20 had hepatocellular carcinoma, approximately 15 melanoma, 9 renal cell carcinoma and 9 head and neck cancer. In the dose-escalation cohort, over 65% of patients were male, and the mean age was about 55 years, with a range of about 23 to 80. Patients were allowed to have had prior anti-PD-1, anti-PD-L1 or anti-CTLA-4 therapy, and 40% to 45% of the dose-escalation patients had been treated with checkpoint inhibitors. Three dose-escalation patients achieved partial responses, one with hepatocellular carcinoma and two with cutaneous melanoma. The point of sequencing TCRbeta in the periphery was to test whether ivuxolimab changed TCR sequence diversity and drove clonal T-cell expansion. The monotherapy dose-escalation portion (N ≈ 50 patients) of the phase I ivuxolimab trial is reported in the paper.

Genomic DNA was extracted from sorted cells for sequencing of the TCRbeta CDR3 region. The immunoSEQ Assay was used to sequence the TCRbeta CDR3 regions. Here the immuneACCESS table is served through TCRdb, limited to in-frame sequences with V and J called. Missing clones are a known gap in these copies; in checked studies unresolved V genes cover under half, and the rest lacks a known reason. This sample has about 70,000 clones in its table, and almost 90% of those were observed once. Over 2% of the sample goes to the ten largest clones. Overall study results and their limits: After ivuxolimab, expanded clones were on average more numerous among CD8+ T cells than among CD4+ T cells. Low levels of normalized T-cell clonal expansion were also seen in some patients who did not respond. Partial responders in the 0.1-3.0 mg/kg groups had among the lowest normalized peripheral clonal expansion, especially among CD8+ T cells. Which antigens the clonally expanded peripheral T cells were specific for was not determined. At doses of 0.1 to 3.0 mg/kg, clonal expansion of both CD4+ and CD8+ T cells in blood was seen between baseline and week 6.

Trimming leaves V shorter by 0 bases and J shorter by 1 base, with the junction holding 2 bases beyond the gene matches. The CDR3, cysteine through phenylalanine, is 15 amino acids long. Just CDR3 DNA is preserved here, 45 bases in frame from base 1. As encoded in the germline V gene, CDR1 is SGHDT while CDR2 is YYEEEE. The chain is encoded by TRBV5-6 joined to TRBJ2-3; 7 junctional bases match TRBD1. The TCR sequence derives from an adult with an advanced solid tumor such as melanoma, head and neck, liver or kidney cancer. Sequences were derived from CD4+ or CD8+ T cells sorted from blood, sampled in a trial of the OX40 agonist ivuxolimab. The CDR3 reads as follows: CASSLGGTGTDTQYF. The DNA reads as follows: TGTGCCAGCAGCTTGGGGGGGACAGGCACAGATACGCAGTATTTT.